This TCR beta chain was obtained from a study of OX40 agonist ivuxolimab in advanced cancers. Study details: The patients got ivuxolimab, which is an agonistic anti-OX40 (CD134) antibody. Regarding the study as a whole: Among the least clonally expanded were partial responders at 0.1-3.0 mg/kg. Low normalized T-cell clonal expansion was additionally recorded for some nonresponders.

The CDR3 is made up of 15 amino acids. V was clipped by 4 bases and J by 2 bases, with 15 bases between them. The V gene's germline CDR1 is SGDLS and CDR2 YYNGEE. TCRdb keeps only in-frame clones here, not all; method: immunoSEQ multiplex PCR. The sample has about 79,000 clones; 94% are singletons. This clone showed up just once. The antigen remains undetermined. The chain links TRBV9 to TRBJ1-1, with unresolved D. The receptor was derived from an adult with an advanced solid tumor such as melanoma, head and neck, liver or kidney cancer. The sequences come from CD4+ or CD8+ T cells sorted from blood, collected in a trial of the OX40 agonist ivuxolimab. The CDR3 region is CASSQSSRHNTEAFF. The DNA of the CDR3 is TGTGCCAGCAGCCAATCCAGTAGGCACAACACTGAAGCTTTCTTT.